The clone carrying this T cell receptor beta chain was counted only a few times. What it binds is unknown. The CDR3 is 15 amino acids. CDR1 is SGHAT and CDR2 is FQNNGV in the germline V gene. With 1 base clipped from V and 2 bases from J, the junction kept 5 bases outside the gene matches. These data originate in a study of OX40 agonist ivuxolimab in advanced cancers. Produced via immunoSEQ multiplex PCR; TCRdb's table is partial and in-frame only. The sample records roughly 54,000 clones, 70% to 90% being singletons. Study findings and constraints: Relatively little clonal expansion, among the lowest observed, appeared in partial responders at 0.1-3.0 mg/kg.

The receptor was derived from an adult with an advanced solid tumor such as melanoma, head and neck, liver or kidney cancer. The sequencing here drew on CD4+ or CD8+ T cells sorted from blood, taken in a trial of the OX40 agonist ivuxolimab. This chain joins TRBV11-2 and TRBJ2-7; TRBD2 agrees at 7 bases. CDR3 coding DNA: TGTGCCAGCAGCTTAGGGTTGGCGGGAGCCTACGAGCAGTACTTC. This gives the protein CASSLGLAGAYEQYF.